This T cell receptor (beta chain) was identified during a study of blood T cell repertoires in COVID-19. Per germline, CDR1 KGHDR and CDR2 SFDVKD. The CDR3 runs to 15 residues. V was clipped by 2 bases and J by 7 bases, with 14 bases between them. Only in-frame clones appear in the TCRdb table, and some are missing; sequencing was by immunoSEQ multiplex PCR. The sample includes over 250,000 clones, approximately 85% of them seen just once. This sequence originates from a human donor in a cohort sampled during active COVID-19. The material sequenced was peripheral blood. The chain is built from TRBV24-1 and TRBJ2-1, with D perhaps matching TRBD2 (6 bases). CDR3 in DNA: TGTGCCACCAGTGATTCTCGCGGGGAGGCTAATGAGCAGTTCTTC. It is translated as CATSDSRGEANEQFF.